One sample yielded the 17 T cell receptor beta chains listed below, sequenced in a study of siplizumab effects on memory and regulatory T cells. Here immunoSEQ multiplex PCR was the method, and the copy in TCRdb shows in-frame clones only, minus some. The table shows about 120,000 clones, with around 95% occurring only once. The material sequenced was non-Treg CD4+ T cells sorted from blood. The receptors were gathered from a human donor in good health.

The chain links TRBV13 to TRBJ2-7; 9 bases line up with TRBD2. From germline, CDR1 is PRHDT and CDR2 FYEKMQ (reference sequence). This CDR3 contains 14 residues. Trimming at V came to 5 bases and at J to 6 bases, leaving 8 bases not matched to a gene. The CDR3 nucleotides are TGTGCCAGCAGCAGGGGACTAGCCCGATCCGAGCAGTACTTC. The encoded protein is CASSRGLARSEQYF.

The rearrangement uses TRBV15 and TRBJ1-4; D is unresolved. The germline V gene encodes CDR1 LNHNV and CDR2 YYDKDF (reference sequence). The ends were cut back, 5 bases at V and 0 bases at J, with 10 bases in the middle. This CDR3 is 15 amino acids long. Written as DNA, the CDR3 is TGTGCCACCAGCTTCCGCCTGGCAACTAATGAAAAACTGTTTTTT. Translating it yields CATSFRLATNEKLFF.

The rearrangement links TRBV10-3 to TRBJ2-5; no reliable D call. The germline V gene encodes CDR1 ENHRY and CDR2 SYGVKD. V was pared by 0 bases and J by 2 bases, with 4 bases between. This CDR3 has 13 residues. The CDR3 nucleotides read TGTGCCATCAGTGAGTCGACTCAAGAGACCCAGTACTTC. Amino acid sequence: CAISESTQETQYF.

The rearrangement links TRBV2 to TRBJ2-5; perhaps TRBD2 as D (5 bases). The CDR3 is made up of 14 amino acids. With 1 base removed from V and 4 bases from J, the gap between germline ends came to 10 bases. Germline CDR1 reads SNHLY; CDR2 reads FYNNEI. CDR3 nucleotide sequence: TGTGCCAGCAGTGAAGGGACTTCTGGAGAGACCCAGTACTTC. Amino acid sequence: CASSEGTSGETQYF.

V and J are TRBV18 and TRBJ1-6; D remains unclear. CDR3 length: 15 residues. Germline-derived CDR1 and CDR2 are KGHSH and LQKENI. Trimming shortened V by 1 base and J by 2 bases, and 6 bases separated the two germline ends. CDR3 residues: CASSPRSPYNSPLHF. CDR3 nucleotide sequence: TGTGCCAGCTCACCACGCAGTCCCTATAATTCACCCCTCCACTTT.

This chain joins TRBV6-5 and TRBJ2-7; D not resolved. This CDR3 region has 12 residues. Germline lookup yields CDR1 MNHEY and CDR2 SVGAGI. V shed 7 bases and J shed 0 bases, with 7 bases lying between them. CDR3 in amino acids: CASIGNSYEQYF. As DNA, the CDR3 is TGTGCCAGCATCGGCAACTCCTACGAGCAGTACTTC.

The J gene is TRBJ2-1, the V gene TRBV14, with a possible D match to TRBD2 (5 bases). V gave up 2 bases and J gave up 4 bases, with 12 bases separating them. The CDR3 spans 15 residues. The germline V gene has CDR1 SGHDN and CDR2 FVKESK. Here the CDR3 DNA reads TGTGCCAGCAGCCAATCGGGGAGAAAATACAATGAGCAGTTCTTC. As protein: CASSQSGRKYNEQFF.

This clone was observed once. The chain carries TRBV4-3 and TRBJ1-1; no clear D. Per the germline V gene, CDR1 is LGHNA and CDR2 is YSLEER. The CDR3 sequence is 15 residues long. Trimming left V 0 bases short and J 4 bases short, with 12 bases between. The CDR3 sequence: CASSQDERWSTEAFF. The CDR3 nucleotides read TGCGCCAGCAGCCAAGATGAGAGGTGGAGCACTGAAGCTTTCTTT.

This chain uses TRBV18 with TRBJ2-1; possible D gene TRBD1, 5 bases. The CDR3 spans 14 residues. CDR1 is KGHSH and CDR2 is LQKENI in the germline V gene. Trimming cost V 4 bases and J 3 bases, with 10 bases left between them. As DNA, the CDR3 is TGTGCCAGCTCACTGCCACAGGTCTACAATGAGCAGTTCTTC. As protein: CASSLPQVYNEQFF. The entire variable domain, with the rest obtained from reference TRBV18 and TRBJ2-1, is as follows: NAGVMQNPRHLVRRRGQEARLRCSPMKGHSHVYWYRQLPEEGLKFMVYLQKENIIDESGMPKERFSAEFPKEGPSILRIQQVVRGDSAAYFCASSLPQVYNEQFFGPGTRLTVL.

The V call is TRBV5-4, the J call TRBJ1-2; 11 nucleotides line up with TRBD1. V lost 4 bases, J lost 2 bases, and 7 bases stayed unmatched. Germline V lookup: CDR1 SGHNT, CDR2 YYREEE (reference sequence). The CDR3 has 16 residues. Here the CDR3 DNA reads TGTGCCAGCAGCCCCCGGACAGGGGGCGTCAACTATGGCTACACCTTC. Translation: CASSPRTGGVNYGYTF.

The chain joins TRBV4-2 to TRBJ2-7; D gene uncertain. V lost 0 bases to trimming and J lost 6 bases, with 12 bases between them. In germline, CDR1 is LGHNA, CDR2 YNFKEQ. This CDR3 comprises 14 residues. The CDR3 spells CASSQDLQVREQYF. In nucleotides, the CDR3 is TGTGCCAGCAGCCAAGATCTTCAGGTTCGCGAGCAGTACTTC.

V gene TRBV6-5 combines with J gene TRBJ1-1, with 12 bases lining up with TRBD1. Germline CDR1 reads MNHEY; CDR2 reads SVGAGI. CDR3 size: 12 residues. V lost 5 bases to trimming and J lost 10 bases; unmatched junction nucleotides: 2. The CDR3 reads CASSGDRGLAFF. The CDR3 bases are TGTGCCAGCAGTGGGGACAGGGGGCTAGCTTTCTTT.

The sample holds one count of this clone. The chain uses TRBV11-3 and TRBJ2-3; 8 bases are a match to TRBD1. The CDR3 totals 15 residues. After removal of 3 bases from V and 3 bases from J, the junction contained 5 bases not matched to a gene. Germline V gene sequence: CDR1 SGHNT, CDR2 YENEEA. The DNA of the CDR3 is TGTGCCAGCAGCTTCGGGCAGGGGGCAACAGATACGCAGTATTTT. Its translation is CASSFGQGATDTQYF.

This clone has just one count. V is TRBV6-6 and J is TRBJ1-1; a weak D match, TRBD1 (5 bases). V gave up 0 bases and J gave up 4 bases, with 12 bases separating them. CDR1 is MNHNY, CDR2 SVGAGI, per germline (reference sequence). This CDR3 contains 15 residues. The CDR3 region is CASSYSAGTGTEAFF. CDR3 coding DNA: TGTGCCAGCAGTTACTCAGCGGGGACCGGCACTGAAGCTTTCTTT.

The rearrangement uses TRBV7-9 and TRBJ1-2; 10 nucleotides match TRBD1. Trimming removed 5 bases from V and 8 bases from J; junction bases left unmatched: 8. Germline loops: CDR1 SEHNR, CDR2 FQNEAQ (reference sequence). The CDR3 consists of 14 residues. CDR3 residues: CASSHTDRGFGYTF. The CDR3, as DNA: TGTGCCAGCAGCCACACGGACAGGGGGTTCGGCTACACCTTC.

CDR3 loop: CASSHRGQGTYEQYF. CDR3 coding DNA: TGCGCCAGCAGCCATAGGGGACAGGGGACCTACGAGCAGTACTTC. J is TRBJ2-7 and V is TRBV4-1, with 10 positions matching TRBD1. The CDR3 extends over 15 amino acids. The V gene's germline CDR1 is MGHRA and CDR2 YSYEKL. The J segment lost 2 bases and the V segment lost 3 bases, leaving 4 bases of the junction unmatched.

The V gene is TRBV19, the J gene TRBJ2-3, with TRBD2 matching 8 bases. The trim removed 8 bases at V and 0 bases at J, leaving 4 bases unmatched. CDR1 LNHDA and CDR2 SQIVND come from the germline V gene (reference sequence). This CDR3 comprises 14 residues. The CDR3 sequence is CASAGRDSTDTQYF. In nucleotides, the CDR3 is TGTGCCAGTGCCGGGAGGGACAGCACAGATACGCAGTATTTT. The whole variable domain, remainder taken from reference TRBV19 and TRBJ2-3, is DGGITQSPKYLFRKEGQNVTLSCEQNLNHDAMYWYRQDPGQGLRLIYYSQIVNDFQKGDIAEGYSVSREKKESFPLTVTSAQKNPTAFYLCASAGRDSTDTQYFGPGTRLTVL.